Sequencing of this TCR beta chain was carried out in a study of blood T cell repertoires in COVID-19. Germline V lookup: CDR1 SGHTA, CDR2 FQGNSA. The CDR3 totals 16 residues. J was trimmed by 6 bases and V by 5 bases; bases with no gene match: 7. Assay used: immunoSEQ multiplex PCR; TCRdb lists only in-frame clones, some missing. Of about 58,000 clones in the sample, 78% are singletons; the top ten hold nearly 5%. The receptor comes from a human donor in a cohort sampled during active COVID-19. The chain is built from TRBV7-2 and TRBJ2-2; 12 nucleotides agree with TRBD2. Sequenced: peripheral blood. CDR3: CASSTSSGRASGELFF. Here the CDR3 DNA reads TGTGCCAGCAGCACCTCTAGCGGGAGGGCCTCCGGGGAGCTGTTTTTT. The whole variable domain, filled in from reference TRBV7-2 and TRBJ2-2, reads GAGVSQSPSNKVTEKGKDVELRCDPISGHTALYWYRQSLGQGLEFLIYFQGNSAPDKSGLPSDRFSAERTGGSVSTLTIQRTQQEDSAVYLCASSTSSGRASGELFFGEGSRLTVL.